The 17 T cell receptor beta chains in this list originate from one sample, sequenced in a study of cytomegalovirus exposure and HLA in healthy donors. Assay: immunoSEQ multiplex PCR; the TCRdb copy retains only in-frame clones and omits some. Altogether about 140,000 clones are present, around 88% being singletons, with the ten largest covering over 6.5%. Sample: PBMCs. Receptors originate from a woman between 18 and 29 years old in good health and CMV-seropositive.

The chain couples TRBV4-2 to TRBJ1-2; the D gene is possibly TRBD1 (6 bases). CDR1 is LGHNA, CDR2 YNFKEQ, per germline. The CDR3 covers 15 residues. V was cut by 3 bases and J by 2 bases, with 13 bases left in between. CDR3 DNA: TGTGCCAGCAGCCAGGACAGCCTTGTAAACTATGGCTACACCTTC. Translated: CASSQDSLVNYGYTF.

This clone was found once. This rearrangement joins TRBV11-2 to TRBJ2-5, with 8 nucleotides matching TRBD1. Trimming removed 5 bases from V and 5 bases from J; junction bases left unmatched: 10. The CDR3 length is 15 residues. Germline values: CDR1 SGHAT, CDR2 FQNNGV. The CDR3, as DNA: TGTGCCAGCAGCCCCTGGCAGGGGGCGAGGGAGACCCAGTACTTC. Translating it yields CASSPWQGARETQYF.

The chain carries TRBV2 and TRBJ2-2, with 9 bases that match TRBD2. CDR3 length: 14 residues. CDR1 and CDR2 (germline): SNHLY, FYNNEI. The ends lost 7 bases at V and 6 bases at J; junction bases unmatched: 6. The CDR3 DNA follows: TGTGCCAGCAAGGGGACTAGCTTCGCCGGGGAGCTGTTTTTT. Protein: CASKGTSFAGELFF.

In DNA form, the CDR3 reads TGTGCCAGCAGGTTCGGGACAGGGAATGGAGAAAAACTGTTTTTT. This sequence encodes CASRFGTGNGEKLFF. The rearrangement joins TRBV7-9 to TRBJ1-4; 9 nucleotides line up with TRBD1. The CDR3 consists of 15 residues. The V and J ends lost 6 bases and 8 bases, in that order; junction bases with no gene match: 10. Germline V gene sequence: CDR1 SEHNR, CDR2 FQNEAQ (reference sequence).

The rearrangement joins TRBV4-2 to TRBJ2-3, with D possibly matching TRBD1 (6 bases). The CDR3 runs to 14 residues. The V and J ends lost 1 base and 3 bases respectively, with 8 bases between them. Germline CDR1 is LGHNA and CDR2 is YNFKEQ. The CDR3 region is CASSQGQETDTQYF. The CDR3 bases are TGTGCCAGCAGCCAAGGACAGGAAACAGATACGCAGTATTTT.

The genes are TRBV6-6 and TRBJ1-5; D is perhaps TRBD1 (5 bases). The germline gives CDR1 MNHNY, CDR2 SVGAGI (reference sequence). This CDR3 comprises 12 residues. V lost 8 bases and J 2 bases, leaving 7 bases between the germline ends. CDR3 coding DNA: TGTGCCAGCGGGGCTGGCAATCAGCCCCAGCATTTT. Its translation: CASGAGNQPQHF.

The chain employs TRBV2 and TRBJ2-6; TRBD1 matches 7 bases. The CDR3 runs to 15 residues. CDR1 and CDR2 (germline): SNHLY, FYNNEI. The V and J ends lost 6 bases and 2 bases, in that order; junction bases with no gene match: 4. The CDR3 nucleotides read TGTGCCAGCAGCCCCGACAGGGCTGGGGCCAACGTCCTGACTTTC. Encoded protein: CASSPDRAGANVLTF.

This chain joins TRBV4-3 and TRBJ1-6; D not resolved. The germline V gene encodes CDR1 LGHNA and CDR2 YSLEER. V shed 1 base and J shed 3 bases, with 13 bases lying between them. The CDR3 spans 17 residues. The CDR3 DNA sequence: TGCGCCAGCAGCCAAGCCTCCGGCAGGAACTATAATTCACCCCTCCACTTT. Translated, it gives CASSQASGRNYNSPLHF.

In the case of this clone: This sample also contains other DNA sequences that code for the same CDR3. The chain combines TRBV15 with TRBJ2-7; 9 bases are shared with TRBD1. From germline, CDR1 is LNHNV and CDR2 YYDKDF (reference sequence). The CDR3 loop spans 13 amino acids. Germline trimming cut 3 bases from V and 7 bases from J; bases unmatched to any gene: 4. The CDR3 nucleotides read TGTGCCACCAGCAGGGACAGGGGACGTGAGCAGTACTTC. As protein: CATSRDRGREQYF.

J is TRBJ2-4 and V is TRBV6-1; 12 nucleotides line up with TRBD1. This CDR3 has 20 amino acids. Germline values: CDR1 MNHNS, CDR2 SASEGT. V shed 4 bases and J 3 bases; nucleotides not matched to a gene: 16. The DNA of the CDR3 is TGTGCCAGCAGTGGGGGGGACAGGGGGCTACTAGCTTTGGACAAAAACATTCAGTACTTC. Encoded protein: CASSGGDRGLLALDKNIQYF.

The rearrangement links TRBV28 to TRBJ1-4; D uncertain. CDR1 and CDR2 from the germline V gene are MDHEN and SYDVKM. This CDR3 has 13 amino acids. Trimming took off 8 bases at V and 5 bases at J, with 12 bases between the two ends. The CDR3 sequence: CASASPLNEKLFF. The CDR3 DNA reads as TGTGCCAGCGCTTCCCCTCTAAATGAAAAACTGTTTTTT.

This clone came up once. The chain employs TRBV5-4 and TRBJ1-6; D is uncertain. The CDR3 loop spans 13 amino acids. The germline CDR1 and CDR2 sequences are SGHNT and YYREEE (reference sequence). V was clipped by 3 bases and J by 12 bases, with 13 bases between them. CDR3 loop: CASSYVPDKPLHF. As DNA, the CDR3 is TGTGCCAGCAGCTACGTACCCGACAAACCCCTCCACTTT.

This chain uses TRBV13 with TRBJ2-7, with D unresolved. The germline gives CDR1 PRHDT, CDR2 FYEKMQ (reference sequence). The V gene lost 3 bases and the J gene lost 7 bases, with 13 bases spanning the gap. The CDR3 runs 13 residues. The CDR3 DNA reads TGTGCCAGCAGCTTCAACCGAGCCTTAGAGCAGTACTTC. Translating gives CASSFNRALEQYF.

The chain couples TRBV7-9 to TRBJ2-7; D unclear. This CDR3 is built from 15 residues. Trimming stripped 1 base from V and 0 bases from J, with 10 bases between. Germline V gene data show CDR1 as SEHNR and CDR2 as FQNEAQ (reference sequence). The CDR3 region is CASSLDSYLSYEQYF. CDR3 bases: TGTGCCAGCAGCTTAGACAGCTACCTCTCCTACGAGCAGTACTTC.

This clone was seen a few times. This chain uses TRBV5-4 with TRBJ1-6; 9 bases are a match to TRBD1. Germline V lookup: CDR1 SGHNT, CDR2 YYREEE (reference sequence). J was trimmed by 9 bases and V by 5 bases; bases with no gene match: 6. The CDR3 covers 14 residues. The CDR3 DNA is TGTGCCAGCAGTGACCGGGACAGGGTTTCACCCCTCCACTTT. The encoded protein is CASSDRDRVSPLHF.

The chain has TRBV7-2 and TRBJ2-1; TRBD2 matches at 7 bases. The CDR3 consists of 16 residues. Per the germline V gene, CDR1 is SGHTA and CDR2 is FQGNSA. J was trimmed by 0 bases and V by 1 base; bases with no gene match: 3. This chain's CDR3 is CASSLVAGASYNEQFF. CDR3 in DNA: TGTGCCAGCAGCTTAGTGGCGGGAGCCTCCTACAATGAGCAGTTCTTC.

The rearrangement links TRBV18 to TRBJ1-2; D call uncertain. The CDR3 extends over 15 amino acids. Germline lookup yields CDR1 KGHSH and CDR2 LQKENI. With 3 bases removed from V and 1 base from J, the gap between germline ends came to 12 bases. The CDR3 is CASSPEKRNNYGYTF. CDR3 nucleotides: TGTGCCAGCTCACCTGAGAAGCGGAATAACTATGGCTACACCTTC.